Presented here are 11 T cell receptor beta chains from one specimen sequenced in a study of beta chain features in type 1 diabetes. Investigators reverse transcribed all isolated RNA, so they sequenced expressed TCRB transcripts. Clones were read by immunoSEQ multiplex PCR, and TCRdb kept only the in-frame ones, dropping some. The table has fewer than 900,000 clones, 17% seen once. Sample: naive CD4+ T cells from blood. The receptors come from a woman aged 18-35 years in good health.

The chain combines TRBV5-1 with TRBJ1-1; TRBD1 matches at 7 bases. The CDR3 contains 15 residues. V shed 4 bases and J 1 base; nucleotides not matched to a gene: 7. The germline CDR1 and CDR2 sequences are SGHRS and YFSETQ. CDR3 nucleotides: TGCGCCAGCAGCAAGGGACAGAATAAGAACACTGAAGCTTTCTTT. Translating it yields CASSKGQNKNTEAFF.

This clone was picked up a small number of times. This chain uses TRBV28 with TRBJ2-3, with 7 bases fitting TRBD2. Germline trimming cut 3 bases from V and 2 bases from J; bases unmatched to any gene: 8. The CDR3 loop spans 16 amino acids. From germline, CDR1 is MDHEN and CDR2 SYDVKM. CDR3 DNA sequence: TGTGCCAGCAGTTTTCTCGAGCGGGGCACCACAGATACGCAGTATTTT. Translating gives CASSFLERGTTDTQYF.

This clone was seen a single time. The chain recombines TRBV5-8 with TRBJ2-1; tentatively, D is TRBD1 (6 bases). Germline lookup yields CDR1 SGHTS and CDR2 YDEGEE. With 0 bases removed from V and 5 bases from J, the gap between germline ends came to 9 bases. The CDR3 extends over 14 amino acids. For the CDR3, the DNA is TGTGCCAGCAGCTTGGCTACAGGGAACAATGAGCAGTTCTTC. This gives the protein CASSLATGNNEQFF.

The V and J genes are TRBV20-1 and TRBJ1-1, with no clear D. Germline-derived CDR1 and CDR2 are DFQATT and SNEGSKA (reference sequence). The CDR3 consists of 11 residues. V dropped 5 bases and J dropped 0 bases, with 4 bases sitting between them. CDR3 sequence reads: CSAEMNTEAFF. DNA for the CDR3: TGCAGTGCTGAGATGAACACTGAAGCTTTCTTT.

The chain uses TRBV10-3 and TRBJ2-6; D perhaps matches TRBD2 (5 bases). The germline gives CDR1 ENHRY, CDR2 SYGVKD. Deletions cut 2 bases from V and 0 bases from J, with 11 bases between. This CDR3 is built from 17 residues. CDR3 coding DNA: TGTGCCATCAGTGAGCGGGAAACAAACTCTGGGGCCAACGTCCTGACTTTC. Its translation is CAISERETNSGANVLTF.

The sample holds a few counts of this clone. J is TRBJ2-3 and V is TRBV7-2; TRBD2 matches 8 bases. V was clipped by 1 base and J by 4 bases; unmatched bases: 1. The CDR3 is 14 amino acids. Germline CDR1 SGHTA, CDR2 FQGNSA. The CDR3 coding sequence is TGTGCCAGCAGCTTAGGACTAGCGTCAGATACGCAGTATTTT. Protein sequence: CASSLGLASDTQYF.

This clone was observed a few times. The chain joins TRBV28 to TRBJ1-5; possible D gene TRBD1, 6 bases. From germline, CDR1 is MDHEN and CDR2 SYDVKM. The CDR3 is 16 amino acids. V lost 3 bases and J 7 bases, leaving 19 bases between the germline ends. The CDR3 spells CASSFPLPPGAQPQHF. The DNA of the CDR3 is TGTGCCAGCAGTTTCCCCCTCCCCCCAGGGGCGCAGCCCCAGCATTTT.

On this clone itself: At the DNA level, this CDR3 is encoded by other sequences in the same sample as well. V and J are TRBV4-1 and TRBJ2-1; 9 bases are shared with TRBD2. The CDR3 is 15 residues long. Germline CDR1 MGHRA, CDR2 YSYEKL. The V gene end was trimmed by 4 bases and the J gene end by 3 bases; junction bases not matched to a gene: 4. The CDR3 region is CASSLLAGVYNEQFF. Written as DNA, the CDR3 is TGCGCCAGCAGCCTATTAGCGGGAGTCTACAATGAGCAGTTCTTC.

This clone has a handful of counts. CDR3: CASSQQTDREVYEQYF. The CDR3 coding sequence is TGTGCCAGCAGCCAACAGACCGACAGGGAGGTCTACGAGCAGTACTTC. The chain employs TRBV7-9 and TRBJ2-7; the D gene is possibly TRBD1 (7 bases). The germline V and J ends were trimmed by 5 bases and 3 bases, with 20 bases remaining between them. CDR1 and CDR2 (germline): SEHNR, FQNEAQ (reference sequence). The CDR3 extends over 16 amino acids. Full variable domain (rest looked up from reference TRBV7-9 and TRBJ2-7): DTGVSQNPRHKITKRGQNVTFRCDPISEHNRLYWYRQTLGQGPEFLTYFQNEAQLEKSRLLSDRFSAERPKGSFSTLEIQRTEQGDSAMYLCASSQQTDREVYEQYFGPGTRLTVT.

This clone was picked up a small number of times. The CDR3 nucleotides are TGTGCCAGCAACCAAGGACAGAAAGCTTTCTTT. Protein product: CASNQGQKAFF. The genes are TRBV6-5 and TRBJ1-1; TRBD1 might be the D (6 bases). Germline CDR1 MNHEY, CDR2 SVGAGI. This CDR3 contains 11 residues. The germline V and J ends were trimmed by 7 bases and 9 bases, with 12 bases remaining between them.

The chain couples TRBV5-1 to TRBJ1-2; D ambiguous. The V gene lost 0 bases and the J gene lost 5 bases, with 5 bases spanning the gap. From germline, CDR1 is SGHRS and CDR2 YFSETQ. The length of the CDR3 is 12 residues. Here the CDR3 DNA reads TGCGCCAGCAGCTTGGGGGAGTATGGCTACACCTTC. This codes for CASSLGEYGYTF.